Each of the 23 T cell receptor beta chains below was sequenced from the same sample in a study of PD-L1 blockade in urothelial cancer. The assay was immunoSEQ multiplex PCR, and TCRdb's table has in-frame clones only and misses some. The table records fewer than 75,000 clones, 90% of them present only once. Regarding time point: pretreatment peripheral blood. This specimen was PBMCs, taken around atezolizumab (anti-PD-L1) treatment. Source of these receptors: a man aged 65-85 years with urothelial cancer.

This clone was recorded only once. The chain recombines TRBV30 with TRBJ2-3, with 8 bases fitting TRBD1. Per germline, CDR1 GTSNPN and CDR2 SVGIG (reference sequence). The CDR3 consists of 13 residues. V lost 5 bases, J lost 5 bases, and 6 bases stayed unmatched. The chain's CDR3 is CAWDRGLGDTQYF. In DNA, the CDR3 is TGTGCCTGGGACAGGGGCCTGGGAGATACGCAGTATTTT.

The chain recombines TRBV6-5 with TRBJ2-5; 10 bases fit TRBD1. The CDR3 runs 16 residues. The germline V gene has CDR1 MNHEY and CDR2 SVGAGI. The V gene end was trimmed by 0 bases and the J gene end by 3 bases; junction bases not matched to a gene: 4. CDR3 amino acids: CASSYSGQGYEETQYF. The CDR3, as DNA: TGTGCCAGCAGTTACTCGGGACAGGGGTACGAAGAGACCCAGTACTTC.

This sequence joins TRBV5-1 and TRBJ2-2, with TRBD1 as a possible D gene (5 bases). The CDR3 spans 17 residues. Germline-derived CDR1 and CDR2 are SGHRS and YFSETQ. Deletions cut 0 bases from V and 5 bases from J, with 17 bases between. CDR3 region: CASSLAGQGRYTGELFF. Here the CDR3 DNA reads TGCGCCAGCAGCTTGGCCGGTCAGGGCAGATATACCGGGGAGCTGTTTTTT.

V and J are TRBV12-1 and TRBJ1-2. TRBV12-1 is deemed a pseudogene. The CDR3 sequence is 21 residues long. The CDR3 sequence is CASSFSGGLPLTTSGINGYTF. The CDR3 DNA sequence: TGTGCCAGCAGCTTTTCGGGAGGCCTACCTCTAACTACTTCGGGGATAAACGGCTACACCTTC.

The CDR3 sequence is CASSLASLAGGYNEQFF. The DNA for the CDR3 is TGTGCCAGCAGCTTAGCATCACTAGCGGGAGGATACAATGAGCAGTTCTTC. This chain connects TRBV7-2 to TRBJ2-1; 12 bases are a match to TRBD2. This CDR3 is built from 17 residues. V was clipped by 0 bases and J by 4 bases; unmatched bases: 4. Germline CDR1 reads SGHTA; CDR2 reads FQGNSA.

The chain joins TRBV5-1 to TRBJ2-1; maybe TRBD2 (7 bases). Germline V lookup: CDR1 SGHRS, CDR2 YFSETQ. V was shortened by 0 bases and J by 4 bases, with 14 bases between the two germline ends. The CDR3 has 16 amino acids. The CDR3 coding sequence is TGCGCCAGCAGCTTGGTGGGGGCTAGCGGATACAATGAGCAGTTCTTC. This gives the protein CASSLVGASGYNEQFF.

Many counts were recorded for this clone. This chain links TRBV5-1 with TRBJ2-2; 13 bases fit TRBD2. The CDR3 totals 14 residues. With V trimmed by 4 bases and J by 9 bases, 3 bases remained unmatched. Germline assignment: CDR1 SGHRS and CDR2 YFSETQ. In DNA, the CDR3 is TGCGCCAGCAGCGCCGGGACTAGCGGGAGGGAGCTGTTTTTT. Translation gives CASSAGTSGRELFF.

CDR3 DNA: TGTGCCAGCAGTTACAGACAGGGGATACAGCCCCAGCATTTT. This encodes CASSYRQGIQPQHF. The rearrangement joins TRBV6-6 to TRBJ1-5; TRBD1 matches at 8 bases. Germline CDR1 is MNHNY and CDR2 is SVGAGI (reference sequence). Trimming cost V 2 bases and J 7 bases; bases outside gene matches: 4. The CDR3 is made up of 14 amino acids.

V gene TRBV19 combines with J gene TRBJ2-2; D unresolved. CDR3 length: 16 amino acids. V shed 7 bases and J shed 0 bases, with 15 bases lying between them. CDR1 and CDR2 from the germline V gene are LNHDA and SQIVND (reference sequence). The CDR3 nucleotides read TGTGCCAGTACCGGCGGCAGAACATCGAACACCGGGGAGCTGTTTTTT. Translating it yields CASTGGRTSNTGELFF.

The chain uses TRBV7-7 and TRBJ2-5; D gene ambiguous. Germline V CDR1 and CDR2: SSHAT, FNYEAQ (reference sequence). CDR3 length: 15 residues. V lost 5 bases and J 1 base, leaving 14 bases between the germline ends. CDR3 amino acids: CASSPVTSGQETQYF. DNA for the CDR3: TGTGCCAGCAGCCCCGTTACGAGTGGCCAAGAGACCCAGTACTTC.

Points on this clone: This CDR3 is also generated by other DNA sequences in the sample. This CDR3 reads CASSLGGVLNQPQHF. The CDR3 DNA follows: TGTGCCAGCAGTCTTGGGGGGGTCCTCAATCAGCCCCAGCATTTT. The chain combines TRBV28 with TRBJ1-5, with a tentative D call TRBD1 (5 bases). Germline CDR1 reads MDHEN; CDR2 reads SYDVKM. Trimming pared 5 bases from V and 3 bases from J, leaving 14 bases between. The CDR3 contains 15 residues.

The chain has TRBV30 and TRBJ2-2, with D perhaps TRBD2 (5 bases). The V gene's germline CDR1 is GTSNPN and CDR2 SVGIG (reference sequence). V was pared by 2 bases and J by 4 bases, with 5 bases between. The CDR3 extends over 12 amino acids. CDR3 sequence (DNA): TGTGCCTGGAGTCTAGCCACCGGGGAGCTGTTTTTT. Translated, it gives CAWSLATGELFF.

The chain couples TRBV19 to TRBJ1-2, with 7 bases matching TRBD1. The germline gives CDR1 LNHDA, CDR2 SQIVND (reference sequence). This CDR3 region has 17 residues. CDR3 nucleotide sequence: TGTGCAGTATCCACCCTAATACAGGGGCCCGCTAACTATGGCTACACCTTC. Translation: CAVSTLIQGPANYGYTF. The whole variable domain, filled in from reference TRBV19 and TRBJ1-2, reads DGGITQSPKYLFRKEGQNVTLSCEQNLNHDAMYWYRQDPGQGLRLIYYSQIVNDFQKGDIAEGYSVSREKKESFPLTVTSAQKNPTAFYLCAVSTLIQGPANYGYTFGSGTRLTVV.

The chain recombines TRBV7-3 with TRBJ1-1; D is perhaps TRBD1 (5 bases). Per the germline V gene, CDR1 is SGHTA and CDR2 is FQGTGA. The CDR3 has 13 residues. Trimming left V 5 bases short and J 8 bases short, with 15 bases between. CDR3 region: CASSIRPEGEAFF. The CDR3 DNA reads TGTGCCAGCAGCATCCGCCCGGAGGGGGAAGCTTTCTTT.

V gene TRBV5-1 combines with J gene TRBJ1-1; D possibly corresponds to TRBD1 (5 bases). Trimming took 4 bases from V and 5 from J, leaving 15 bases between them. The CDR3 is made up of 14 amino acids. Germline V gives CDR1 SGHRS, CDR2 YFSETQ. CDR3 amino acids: CASSPREGRTEAFF. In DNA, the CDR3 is TGCGCCAGCAGCCCGCGGGAGGGGAGAACTGAAGCTTTCTTT.

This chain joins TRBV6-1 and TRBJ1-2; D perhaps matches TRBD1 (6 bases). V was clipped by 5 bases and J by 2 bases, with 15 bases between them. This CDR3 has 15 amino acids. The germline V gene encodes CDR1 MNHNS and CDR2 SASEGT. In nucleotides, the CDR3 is TGTGCCAGCAGTCCCGGACAGTTTAACAACTATGGCTACACCTTC. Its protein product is CASSPGQFNNYGYTF.

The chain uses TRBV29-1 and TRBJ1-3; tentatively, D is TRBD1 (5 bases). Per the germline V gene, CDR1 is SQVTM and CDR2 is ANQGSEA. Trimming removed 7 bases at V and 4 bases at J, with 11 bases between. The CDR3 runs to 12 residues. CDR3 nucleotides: TGCAGCGCACAGACAGCCGGAAACACCATATATTTT. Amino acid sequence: CSAQTAGNTIYF.

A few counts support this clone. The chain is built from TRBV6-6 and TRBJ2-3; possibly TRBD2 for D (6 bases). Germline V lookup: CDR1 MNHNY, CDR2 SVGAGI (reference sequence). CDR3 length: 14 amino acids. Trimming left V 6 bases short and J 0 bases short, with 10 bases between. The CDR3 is CASSLGLSTDTQYF. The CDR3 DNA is TGTGCCAGCAGCCTCGGACTAAGCACAGATACGCAGTATTTT.

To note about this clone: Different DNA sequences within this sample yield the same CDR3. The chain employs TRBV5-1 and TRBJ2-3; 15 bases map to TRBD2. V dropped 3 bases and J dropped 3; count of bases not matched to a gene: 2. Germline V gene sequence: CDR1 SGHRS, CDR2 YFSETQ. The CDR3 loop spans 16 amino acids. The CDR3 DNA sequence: TGCGCCAGCAGCTCGGGACTAGCGGGAGGAACAGATACGCAGTATTTT. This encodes CASSSGLAGGTDTQYF.

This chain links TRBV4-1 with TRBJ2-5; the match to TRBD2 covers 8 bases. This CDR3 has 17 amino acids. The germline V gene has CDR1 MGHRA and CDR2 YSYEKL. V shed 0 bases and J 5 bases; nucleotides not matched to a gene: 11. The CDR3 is CASSQEWSGGVRETQYF. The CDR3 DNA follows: TGCGCCAGCAGCCAAGAATGGTCGGGAGGGGTTCGGGAGACCCAGTACTTC.

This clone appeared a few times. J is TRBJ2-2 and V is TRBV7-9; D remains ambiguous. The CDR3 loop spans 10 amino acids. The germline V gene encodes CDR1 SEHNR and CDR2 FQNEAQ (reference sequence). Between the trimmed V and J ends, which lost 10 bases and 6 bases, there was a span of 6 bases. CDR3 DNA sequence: TGTGCCACCCTAGCCGGGGAGCTGTTTTTT. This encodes CATLAGELFF.

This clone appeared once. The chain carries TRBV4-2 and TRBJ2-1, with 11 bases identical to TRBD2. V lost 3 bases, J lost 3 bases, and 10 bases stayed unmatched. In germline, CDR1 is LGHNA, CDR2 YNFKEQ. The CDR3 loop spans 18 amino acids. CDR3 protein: CASSHGGLAGLGYNEQFF. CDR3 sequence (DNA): TGTGCCAGCAGCCACGGCGGACTAGCGGGCCTAGGCTACAATGAGCAGTTCTTC.

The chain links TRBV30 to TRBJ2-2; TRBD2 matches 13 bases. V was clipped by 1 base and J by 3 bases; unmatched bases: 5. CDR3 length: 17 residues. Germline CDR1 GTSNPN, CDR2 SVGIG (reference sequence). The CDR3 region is CAWSGGTSGAYTGELFF. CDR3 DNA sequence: TGTGCCTGGAGTGGGGGGACTAGCGGGGCATACACCGGGGAGCTGTTTTTT.